This TCR beta chain was identified in a study of T cell repertoires in cytomegalovirus infection. The study, taken as a whole, reports: Ex vivo responses were dominated by HLA-C-restricted CMV-specific TCR beta clonotypes.

As concerns this clonotype: Its antigen is as yet unknown. At one of its ends the junction is not consistent with the germline gene, which may arise from a read error.

TCRdb recomputed calls from the reads with MiXCR, one row per CDR3 protein. The sample has 700,000 to 850,000 distinct CDR3 sequences, around a third seen once. Per the germline V gene, CDR1 is MNHNY and CDR2 is SVGAGI (reference sequence). The CDR3 is 12 residues long. The material was cultured CD8+ T cells from PBMCs, obtained from culture after CMV antigen stimulation. The TCR comes from a human donor in good health (CMV status not recorded). Some clones in this sample may be carry-over from other donors' samples. This chain connects TRBV6-6 to TRBJ1-4; D may be TRBD1 (5 bases). The CDR3 DNA is TGTGCCAGCAGGGATGGGACCTTGGGACTGCTTTTT. Translation: CASRDGTLGLLF.